This TCR beta chain emerged from a study of T cells in women clearing cervical HPV infection. Study-level information: No precancer developed; the control's incident HPV16 infection cleared within 12 months. Controls gave blood once infection was undetectable; cases at lesion identification.

Whole-study findings and limits: TRBV6-7 abundance was lower in cases than controls (around 0.1% versus 0.15%). CIN3+ cases had significantly higher TCR richness than controls; evenness did not differ.

A remark on this clone: Its antigen remains unknown. The CDR3 end is not reached by the read, which stops 3 residues before it; the germline J gene fills it in.

The ends were cut back, 3 bases at V and 1 base at J, with 6 bases in the middle. CDR1 is ENHRY and CDR2 is SYGVKD in the germline V gene. The CDR3 sequence is 13 residues long. This table comes from immunoSEQ multiplex PCR, and its TCRdb copy is limited to in-frame clones, with some not included. This sample's table reports 25,000 to 35,000 clones. Input material: blood buffy coat. The rearrangement links TRBV10-3 to TRBJ1-2; D perhaps matches TRBD1 (5 bases). The TCR originated in a woman aged 18-70 years with a cervical HPV16 infection that either progressed to CIN3+ or cleared (not recorded which). CDR3: CAISEGDNYGYTF. The sequenced part of the CDR3 DNA is TGTGCCATCAGTGAAGGGGATAACTATGGC.